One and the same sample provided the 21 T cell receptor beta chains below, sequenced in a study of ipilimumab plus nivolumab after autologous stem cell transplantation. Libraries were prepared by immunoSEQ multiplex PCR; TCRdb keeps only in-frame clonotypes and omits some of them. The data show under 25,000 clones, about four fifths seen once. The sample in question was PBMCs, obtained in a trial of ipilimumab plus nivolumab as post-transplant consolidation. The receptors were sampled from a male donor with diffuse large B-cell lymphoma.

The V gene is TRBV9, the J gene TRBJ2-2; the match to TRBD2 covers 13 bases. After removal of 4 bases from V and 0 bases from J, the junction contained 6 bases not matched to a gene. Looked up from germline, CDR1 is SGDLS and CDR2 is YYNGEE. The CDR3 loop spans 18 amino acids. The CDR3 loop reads CASSPRTSGGSNTGELFF. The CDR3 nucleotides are TGTGCCAGCAGCCCCCGGACTAGCGGGGGCTCGAACACCGGGGAGCTGTTTTTT.

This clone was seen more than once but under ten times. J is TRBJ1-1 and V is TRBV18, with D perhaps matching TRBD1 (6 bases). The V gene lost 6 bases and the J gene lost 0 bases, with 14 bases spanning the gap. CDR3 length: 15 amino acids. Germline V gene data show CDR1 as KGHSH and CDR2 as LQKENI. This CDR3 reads CASSATGSMNTEAFF. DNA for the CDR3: TGTGCCAGCTCCGCGACAGGATCTATGAACACTGAAGCTTTCTTT.

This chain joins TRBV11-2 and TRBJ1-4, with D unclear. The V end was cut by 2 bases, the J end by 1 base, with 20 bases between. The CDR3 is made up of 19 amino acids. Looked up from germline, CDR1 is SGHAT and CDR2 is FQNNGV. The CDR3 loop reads CASSLSLGWVRETNEKLFF. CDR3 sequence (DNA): TGTGCCAGCAGCTTATCTCTCGGCTGGGTGCGGGAAACTAATGAAAAACTGTTTTTT.

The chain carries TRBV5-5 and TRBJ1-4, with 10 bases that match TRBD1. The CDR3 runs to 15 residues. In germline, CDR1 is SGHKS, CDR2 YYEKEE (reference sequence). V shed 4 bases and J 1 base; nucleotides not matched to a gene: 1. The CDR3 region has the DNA TGTGCCAGCAGCGGGACAGGGGTAACTAATGAAAAACTGTTTTTT. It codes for CASSGTGVTNEKLFF.

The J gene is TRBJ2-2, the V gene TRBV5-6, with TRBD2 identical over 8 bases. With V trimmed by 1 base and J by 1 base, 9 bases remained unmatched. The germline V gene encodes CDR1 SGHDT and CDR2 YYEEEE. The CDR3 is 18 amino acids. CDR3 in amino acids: CASSLRPTGGKNTGELFF. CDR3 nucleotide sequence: TGTGCCAGCAGCTTGCGACCCACGGGGGGGAAGAACACCGGGGAGCTGTTTTTT.

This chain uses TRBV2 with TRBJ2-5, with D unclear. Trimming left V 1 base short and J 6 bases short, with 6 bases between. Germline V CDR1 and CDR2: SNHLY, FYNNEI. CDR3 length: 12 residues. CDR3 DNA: TGTGCCAGCAGTGAAGAGTGGCAGACCCAGTACTTC. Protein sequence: CASSEEWQTQYF.

CDR3 protein: CATSSLRGGNEQFF. DNA of the CDR3: TGTGCCACCAGCAGTCTCCGGGGGGGGAATGAGCAGTTCTTC. V usage is TRBV15 and J usage is TRBJ2-1; 8 bases match TRBD2. The V segment lost 3 bases and the J segment 7 bases; nucleotides outside the gene matches: 5. The CDR3 has 14 residues. CDR1 and CDR2 from the germline V gene are LNHNV and YYDKDF (reference sequence). The complete variable domain, with remaining parts taken from reference TRBV15 and TRBJ2-1, reads DAMVIQNPRYQVTQFGKPVTLSCSQTLNHNVMYWYQQKSSQAPKLLFHYYDKDFNNEADTPDNFQSRRPNTSFCFLDIRSPGLGDTAMYLCATSSLRGGNEQFFGPGTRLTVL.

The CDR3 is CASRLPGLDADTQYF. The CDR3 nucleotides are TGTGCCAGCAGACTACCGGGACTAGATGCAGATACGCAGTATTTT. The genes are TRBV5-4 and TRBJ2-3, with TRBD2 matching over 8 bases. The J segment lost 4 bases and the V segment lost 5 bases, leaving 9 bases of the junction unmatched. Looked up from germline, CDR1 is SGHNT and CDR2 is YYREEE (reference sequence). CDR3 length: 15 amino acids.

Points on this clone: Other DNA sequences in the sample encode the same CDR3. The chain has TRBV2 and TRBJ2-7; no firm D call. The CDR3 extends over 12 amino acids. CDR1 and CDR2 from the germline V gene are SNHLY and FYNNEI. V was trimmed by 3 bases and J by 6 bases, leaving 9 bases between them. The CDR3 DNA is TGTGCCAGCAGTGAGTATTGGGGCGAGCAGTACTTC. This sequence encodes CASSEYWGEQYF.

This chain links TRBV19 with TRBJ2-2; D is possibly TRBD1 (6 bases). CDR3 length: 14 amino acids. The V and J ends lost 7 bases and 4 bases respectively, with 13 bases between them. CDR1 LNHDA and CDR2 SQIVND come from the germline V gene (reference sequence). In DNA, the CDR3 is TGTGCCAGTACCATTCAGGGGTCCACCGGGGAGCTGTTTTTT. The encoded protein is CASTIQGSTGELFF. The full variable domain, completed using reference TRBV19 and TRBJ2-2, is DGGITQSPKYLFRKEGQNVTLSCEQNLNHDAMYWYRQDPGQGLRLIYYSQIVNDFQKGDIAEGYSVSREKKESFPLTVTSAQKNPTAFYLCASTIQGSTGELFFGEGSRLTVL.

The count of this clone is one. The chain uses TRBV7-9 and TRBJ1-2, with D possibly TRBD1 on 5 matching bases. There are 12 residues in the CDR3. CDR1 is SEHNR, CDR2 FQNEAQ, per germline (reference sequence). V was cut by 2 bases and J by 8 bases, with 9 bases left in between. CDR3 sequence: CASSLTGRGYTF. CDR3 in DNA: TGTGCCAGCAGCTTAACAGGTCGAGGCTACACCTTC.

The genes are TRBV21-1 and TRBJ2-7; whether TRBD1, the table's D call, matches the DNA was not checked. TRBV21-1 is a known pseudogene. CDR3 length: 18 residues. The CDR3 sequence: CASRLPVFRQVTSYEQYF. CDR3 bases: TGTGCCAGCAGACTGCCAGTTTTCCGACAGGTTACCTCCTACGAGCAGTACTTC.

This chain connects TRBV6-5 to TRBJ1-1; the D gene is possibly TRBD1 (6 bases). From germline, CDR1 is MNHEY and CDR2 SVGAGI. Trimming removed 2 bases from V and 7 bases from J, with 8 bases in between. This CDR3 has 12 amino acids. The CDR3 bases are TGTGCCAGCAGTTACGTACAGGGTGAAGCTTTCTTT. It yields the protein CASSYVQGEAFF.

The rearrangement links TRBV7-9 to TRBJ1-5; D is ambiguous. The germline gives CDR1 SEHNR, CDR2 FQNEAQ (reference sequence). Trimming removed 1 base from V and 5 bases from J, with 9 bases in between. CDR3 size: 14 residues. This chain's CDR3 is CASSLEGSDQPQHF. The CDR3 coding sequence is TGTGCCAGCAGCTTAGAGGGATCGGATCAGCCCCAGCATTTT.

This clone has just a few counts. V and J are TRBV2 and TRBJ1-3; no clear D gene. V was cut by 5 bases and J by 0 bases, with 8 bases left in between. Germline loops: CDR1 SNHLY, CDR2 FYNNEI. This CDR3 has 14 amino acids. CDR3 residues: CASSPDISGNTIYF. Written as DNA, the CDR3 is TGTGCCAGCAGTCCTGACATCTCTGGAAACACCATATATTTT.

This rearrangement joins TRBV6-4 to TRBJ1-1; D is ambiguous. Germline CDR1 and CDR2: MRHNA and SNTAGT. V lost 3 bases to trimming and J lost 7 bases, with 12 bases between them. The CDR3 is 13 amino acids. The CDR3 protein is CASSEFSGGEAFF. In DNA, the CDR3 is TGTGCCAGCAGTGAATTCTCGGGTGGTGAAGCTTTCTTT.

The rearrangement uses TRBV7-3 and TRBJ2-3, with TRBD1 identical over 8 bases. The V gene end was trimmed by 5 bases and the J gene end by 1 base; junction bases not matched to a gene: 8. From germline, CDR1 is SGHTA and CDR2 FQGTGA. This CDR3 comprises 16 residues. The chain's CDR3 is CASSPTGTGGTDTQYF. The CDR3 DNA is TGTGCCAGCAGCCCAACCGGGACAGGTGGCACAGATACGCAGTATTTT.

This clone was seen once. The CDR3 nucleotides read TGTGCCAGCAGCTTGAGGCAGTCCACGCTGGCGGGTACGCAGTATTTT. Its translation is CASSLRQSTLAGTQYF. The V gene is TRBV5-5, the J gene TRBJ2-3; D may be TRBD2 (5 bases). Germline V lookup: CDR1 SGHKS, CDR2 YYEKEE (reference sequence). The CDR3 is 16 amino acids. V shed 1 base and J shed 8 bases, with 20 bases lying between them.

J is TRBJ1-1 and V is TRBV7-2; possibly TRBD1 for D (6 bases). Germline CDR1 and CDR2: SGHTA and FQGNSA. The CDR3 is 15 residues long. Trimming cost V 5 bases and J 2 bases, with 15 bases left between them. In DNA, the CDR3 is TGTGCCAGCAGCCTTATAGGGGGGCTTAACACTGAAGCTTTCTTT. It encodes CASSLIGGLNTEAFF. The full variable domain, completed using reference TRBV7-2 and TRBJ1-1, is GAGVSQSPSNKVTEKGKDVELRCDPISGHTALYWYRQSLGQGLEFLIYFQGNSAPDKSGLPSDRFSAERTGGSVSTLTIQRTQQEDSAVYLCASSLIGGLNTEAFFGQGTRLTVV.

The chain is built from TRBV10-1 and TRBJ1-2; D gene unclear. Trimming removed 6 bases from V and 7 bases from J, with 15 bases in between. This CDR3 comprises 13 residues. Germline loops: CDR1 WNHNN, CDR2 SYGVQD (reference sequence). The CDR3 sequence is CASSDLLDGGYTF. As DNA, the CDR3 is TGCGCCAGCAGCGACCTCTTGGACGGTGGCTACACCTTC.

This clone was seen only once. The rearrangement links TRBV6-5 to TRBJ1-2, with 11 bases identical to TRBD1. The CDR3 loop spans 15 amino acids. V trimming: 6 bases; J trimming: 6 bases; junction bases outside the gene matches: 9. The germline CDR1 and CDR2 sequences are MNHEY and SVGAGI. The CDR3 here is CASRGTGGARDGYTF. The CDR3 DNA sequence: TGTGCCAGCAGAGGGACAGGGGGTGCCCGTGATGGCTACACCTTC.